The present T cell receptor (beta chain) was sequenced within a study of cytomegalovirus exposure and HLA in healthy donors. Study-wide points: In a later analysis, across HLA loci, associated TCR counts were highest for DRB1, lowest for HLA-C. Excluded were some V segments that proved indistinguishable, including TRBV6-2 and TRBV6-3.

The PCR had 60 Vbeta and 13 Jbeta primers. TCRdb's table, derived via immunoSEQ multiplex PCR, lists solely in-frame clones and lacks some. This table holds about 140,000 clones, more than 75% found once. All the people who gave samples were healthy bone marrow donors. Comment on this clone: Antigen unknown.

V shed 4 bases, J shed 3 bases, and the junction held 9 bases outside the gene matches. CDR1 SGHRS and CDR2 YFSETQ come from the germline V gene. This CDR3 region has 15 residues. Sequencing used PBMCs. The sequence derives from a middle-aged man in good health and CMV-seronegative. The rearrangement links TRBV5-1 to TRBJ1-2; 7 nucleotides agree with TRBD1. The CDR3: CASSQIGTEDYGYTF. In DNA form, the CDR3 reads TGCGCCAGCAGCCAGATCGGGACAGAGGACTATGGCTACACCTTC.